The source of this T cell receptor beta chain is a study of Tregs in tolerant kidney transplant recipients. The study's findings and limits: Biological reproducibility was not directly addressed, but technical replication error appeared minimal. Some patients' samples used different primers over time, so nucleotide sequences weren't comparable. Donor-specific Treg expansion exceeded global Treg expansion in tolerant patients, suggesting antigen drive.

The CDR3 is made up of 14 amino acids. Trimming shortened V by 0 bases and J by 7 bases, and 12 bases separated the two germline ends. Germline V lookup: CDR1 GTSNPN, CDR2 SVGIG (reference sequence). Clones were read by immunoSEQ multiplex PCR, and TCRdb kept only the in-frame ones, dropping some. The top ten hold 1.5% to 2% of the sample, which has 75,000 to 100,000 clones, 80% to 95% seen once. Recipients received nonmyeloablative bone marrow transplants from related graft donors, with transient mixed chimerism. With regard to this clone: Its target is not known.

The chain employs TRBV30 and TRBJ1-4, with no clear D. The source is a human patient who received a combined kidney and bone marrow transplant. Some T cells may trace back to the graft donor. Sequenced material: CD4+ T cells from blood (PBMCs), taken 12 months after the transplant. The CDR3 sequence is CAWSVGGKIEKLFF. The CDR3 DNA sequence: TGTGCCTGGAGTGTCGGAGGGAAAATTGAAAAACTGTTTTTT.